This TCR beta chain is from a study of shared clonotypes between healthy human individuals. About the research overall: For every donor, three CD4 naive, three CD4 memory, two CD8 naive and one CD8 memory plates were used.

The donor population consisted of healthy HIV-negative adults with no recent acute infections or vaccinations. To note about this clone: Its antigen is unidentified.

Sequencing was performed with immunoSEQ multiplex PCR; in TCRdb, only in-frame clones are kept and a portion is missing. Of 1.4 million or so clones detected, approximately 98.5% appear once; the ten largest clones hold roughly 0.35%. Per the germline V gene, CDR1 is SGHNT and CDR2 is YYREEE (reference sequence). The CDR3 runs 15 residues. Losses at the gene ends were 4 bases for V and 5 bases for J; bases not matched to a gene: 8. Study observations and caveats: Rarefaction showed that sequencing of sorted subsets was incomplete (despite large depth). The generation probabilities recorded for non-shared clonotypes fell below those of clonotypes shared by all four donors.

This sequence joins TRBV5-4 and TRBJ2-3; 9 nucleotides line up with TRBD1. The TCR originated in a man between 25 and 39 years old in good health. Sequenced sample: naive CD4+ T cells sorted from blood. The subset here: CD45RA+ positively selected. CDR3 DNA: TGTGCCAGCAGCCCCGGGACAGGGATAAGAGATACGCAGTATTTT. Its translation is CASSPGTGIRDTQYF.